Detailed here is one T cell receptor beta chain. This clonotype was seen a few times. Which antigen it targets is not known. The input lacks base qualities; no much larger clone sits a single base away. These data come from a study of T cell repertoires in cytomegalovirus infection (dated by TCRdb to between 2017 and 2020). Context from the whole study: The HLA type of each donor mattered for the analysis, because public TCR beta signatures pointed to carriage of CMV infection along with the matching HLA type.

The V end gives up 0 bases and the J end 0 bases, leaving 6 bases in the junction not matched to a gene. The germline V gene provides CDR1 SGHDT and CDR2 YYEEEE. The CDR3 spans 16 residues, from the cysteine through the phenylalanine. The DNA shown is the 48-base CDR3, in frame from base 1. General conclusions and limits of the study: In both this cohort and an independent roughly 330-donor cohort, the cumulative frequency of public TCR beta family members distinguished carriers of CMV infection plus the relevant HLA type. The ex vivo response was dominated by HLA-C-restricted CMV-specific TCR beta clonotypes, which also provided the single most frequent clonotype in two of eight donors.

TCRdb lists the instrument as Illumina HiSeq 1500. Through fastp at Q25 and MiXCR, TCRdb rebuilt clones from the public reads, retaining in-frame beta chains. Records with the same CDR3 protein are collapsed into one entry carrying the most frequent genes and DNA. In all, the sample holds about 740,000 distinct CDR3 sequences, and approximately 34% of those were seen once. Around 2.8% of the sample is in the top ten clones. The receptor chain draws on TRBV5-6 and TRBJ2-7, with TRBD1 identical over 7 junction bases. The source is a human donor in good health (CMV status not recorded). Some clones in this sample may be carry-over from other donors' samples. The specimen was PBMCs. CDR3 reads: CASSLARGRDSYEQYF. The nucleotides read TGTGCCAGCAGCTTGGCTAGGGGGCGAGACTCCTACGAGCAGTACTTC.